In this sample, the clone carrying this T cell receptor (beta chain) turned up once. Assay used: immunoSEQ multiplex PCR; TCRdb lists only in-frame clones, some missing. The table records around 130,000 clones, around 89% of them present only once. The entry originates in a study of control samples from healthy donors and cancer patients. Trimming stripped 6 bases from V and 5 bases from J, with 16 bases between. This CDR3 is 15 amino acids long. The germline CDR1 and CDR2 sequences are WSHSY and SAAADI. This receptor was identified in a man in his forties or fifties in good health. J is TRBJ2-2 and V is TRBV10-2; D is possibly TRBD1 or TRBD2 (5 bases each). The sequencing sample was made of blood. The CDR3 nucleotides read TGCGCCAGCAGGGGGGTCTCGCGGAGGACCGGGGAGCTGTTTTTT. Its translation: CASRGVSRRTGELFF.